In this sample, the clone carrying this T cell receptor beta chain turned up once. Per the original methods: How many nucleated cells were present was estimated from reference gene primer amplification. TCRdb's table, derived via immunoSEQ multiplex PCR, lists solely in-frame clones and lacks some. V, J and clone size derive from that table, while D and trimming were established from the DNA sequence. This table has 210,000 or so clones, around nine tenths appearing once. The data were taken from a study of blood T cell repertoires in COVID-19. Overall study context: Sites across the United States, Italy and Spain contributed samples from acute and convalescent COVID-19. The cDNA or gDNA used as material had been derived from T cells, B-cell-depleted T cells, or PBMCs.

The V end was cut by 1 base, the J end by 7 bases, with 8 bases between. CDR3 length: 12 amino acids. CDR1 and CDR2 (germline): SGHRS, YFSETQ. The sample consisted of peripheral blood. The V and J genes are TRBV5-1 and TRBJ1-1; D not certain. The sequence was obtained from a woman aged 35 to 49 with acute or convalescent COVID-19. CDR3 sequence reads: CASSLTEHEAFF. CDR3 nucleotides: TGCGCCAGCAGCTTGACGGAGCATGAAGCTTTCTTT.